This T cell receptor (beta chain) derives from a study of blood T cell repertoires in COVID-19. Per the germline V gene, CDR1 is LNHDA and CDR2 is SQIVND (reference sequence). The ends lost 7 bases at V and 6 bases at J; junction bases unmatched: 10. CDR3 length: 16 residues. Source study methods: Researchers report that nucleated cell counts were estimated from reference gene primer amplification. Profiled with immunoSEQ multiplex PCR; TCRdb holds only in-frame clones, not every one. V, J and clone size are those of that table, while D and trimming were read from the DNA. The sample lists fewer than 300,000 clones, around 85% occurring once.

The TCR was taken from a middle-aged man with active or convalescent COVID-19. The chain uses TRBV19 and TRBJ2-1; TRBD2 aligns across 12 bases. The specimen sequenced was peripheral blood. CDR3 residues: CASMLAGGPLGNEQFF. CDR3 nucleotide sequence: TGTGCCAGTATGCTAGCGGGAGGGCCACTTGGCAATGAGCAGTTCTTC. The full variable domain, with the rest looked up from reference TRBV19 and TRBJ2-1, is DGGITQSPKYLFRKEGQNVTLSCEQNLNHDAMYWYRQDPGQGLRLIYYSQIVNDFQKGDIAEGYSVSREKKESFPLTVTSAQKNPTAFYLCASMLAGGPLGNEQFFGPGTRLTVL.